This TCR beta chain emerged from a study of shared clonotypes between healthy human individuals (dated by TCRdb to 2019 to 2021). Regarding the research as a whole: A couple of women and a few men aged 18 to 49 years were included in the cohort. For each donor, CD4 naive and CD4 memory were each given three plates, CD8 naive was given two plates, and CD8 memory was given one plate. To estimate repertoire size and how much clonotypes are shared between individuals, the study performed deep sequencing of blood TCR repertoires from about five healthy adults. Libraries were prepared and TCR repertoires were sequenced by different laboratories using diverse techniques, in order to increase sequencing depth and limit assay-specific biases. Each donor's leukapheresis produced roughly between roughly 0.85 and 9.5 billion PBMCs. General study outcomes and caveats: Only blood was sampled, and tissue TCR repertoires likely differ from those in blood. Compared with non-shared clonotypes, the clonotypes found in all four sorted-subset donors had higher generation probabilities. The genetic and exposure-history diversity represented was limited by the small number of donors. Pairwise subsampling indicated that sequencing depth was expected to affect the degree of clonotype sharing among donors. About 5% of naive CD4, 3.5% of naive CD8, roughly 2.4% of memory CD4, and less than 0.45% of memory CD8 clonotypes were shared across a handful of donors. Larger estimated clonotype richness was generally found for naive subsets than for memory subsets. Even with the large sequencing depth, rarefaction of the sorted-subset datasets indicated that sequencing was incomplete.

V is pared back by 5 bases and J by 6 bases, with 10 bases lying between the germline termini. For CDR1 and CDR2, the germline V gene (reference sequence) lists PRHDT and FYEKMQ. The CDR3 spans 12 residues, from the cysteine through the phenylalanine. Only CDR3 DNA is held: 36 bases, read in frame from base 1. Using the deep immunoSEQ assay, multiplex PCR amplified TCR CDR3 regions from genomic DNA. Extracted genomic DNA from each cell subset was spread evenly across all wells of several immunoSEQ 96-well plates, with each plate serving as a replicate. For sorted subsets, each replicate PCR was loaded with about 0.2 ug genomic DNA, equivalent to about 30,000 T cell genomes. Purified libraries were quantified with a Qubit 3.0 fluorometer, sized on a Bioanalyzer 2100, and re-quantified with the KAPA Library Quantification kit. Each immunoSEQ 96-well plate was sequenced on its own single-read 150-cycle Illumina NextSeq 550 flow cell. The paper's processing steps were these. Because only junctional sequences without quality scores were contained in the immunoSEQ output, filtering matching that applied to full-length reads could not be performed. To assign V/J genes and CDR3, sequences were annotated using PyIR, a Python wrapper for IgBLAST v1.9, with IMGT germline references. Reads were filtered out if the reads had weak V/J assignments (E-value above 1e-6), no CDR3, stop codons, out-of-frame junctions, or ambiguous translated residues. A V3J clonotype was defined by an identical inferred V gene, J gene, and CDR3 amino acid sequence. To compute the percentage overlap between repertoires, the number of shared unique clonotypes was divided by the size of the smaller repertoire. Three approaches were used to assess repertoire richness: RTK rarefaction, the Chao1 estimator, and Recon v2.1 estimates of unobserved clonotypes. Generation probabilities for all TCRbeta clonotypes obtained by the gDNA method from a handful of donors were computed using OLGA. The clones in this table, taken by TCRdb from immuneACCESS, are in-frame only. Not every clone is retained; where verified, under half of the shortfall comes from an unresolved V gene, and the cause of the rest is unknown. V, J and clone size were drawn from that table, and D and trimming were deduced from the DNA. Recorded for this sample are some 700,000 clones; 90% of them occurred a single time. The top ten hold 34% of the sample.

Regarding this clone: Its specific antigen is unknown. Base qualities are not recorded, but no much larger clone differs from it by a single base. This same CDR3 is encoded by further DNA sequences in the sample.

The donors were healthy, HIV-negative adults who had no recently reported acute infections or vaccinations. Every donor was a Caucasian adult living in Nashville, Tennessee, USA. CD8 memory samples were composed of magnetically selected CD45RO+ cells combined with CCR7-negative CD45RA+ effector memory (TemRA) cells. After blood collection by leukapheresis, PBMCs were isolated using Ficoll-Histopaque density gradient centrifugation and then cryopreserved in the vapor phase of liquid nitrogen. Analytical flow cytometry was used to check the purity and quantity of each magnetically sorted T cell population. From each sorted fraction, genomic DNA was isolated and quantified by UV absorbance on a Nanodrop 2000c.

The sequence came from a young man in good health. Some clones in this sample may be carry-over from other donors' samples. Rearrangement joined TRBV13 to TRBJ1-1; the D gene is not confidently resolved. Material for sequencing was memory CD8+ T cells from PBMCs. In light of the paper, this sample's cell subset or site label describes: CD45RO+ cells pooled with CCR7-negative TemRA cells. The CDR3 reads CASSTGSAEAFF. The DNA sequence is TGTGCCAGCAGCACGGGGTCCGCTGAAGCTTTCTTT.